Listed below are T cell receptor beta chains from one sample, sequenced in a study of control samples from healthy donors and cancer patients. This table comes from immunoSEQ multiplex PCR, and its TCRdb copy is limited to in-frame clones, with some not included. The sample yields about 120,000 clones, just under 90% seen once. The sample comprised blood. These receptors came from a man aged 25 to 40 in good health. CDR3s include the opening cysteine and the closing phenylalanine or tryptophan. The D gene is left open where the match is weak. Not every row has a clone size; where given, it reads once, few, many or a size class.

>.|TRBJ2-1|TRBV4-1|15|TRBD2
TGCGCCAGCAGCCAAGTAATAGCGGGGGGCCGGGAGCAGTTCTTC
CASSQVIAGGREQFF
>.|TRBJ2-1|TRBV7-2|14|TRBD2
TGTGCCAGCAGCCCTAGCGGGGGGGTCAATGAGCAGTTCTTC
CASSPSGGVNEQFF
>.|TRBJ2-2|TRBV5-1|18|TRBD1
TGCGCCAGCAGCTTGGACCTGATCCGGGACAGGAACACCGGGGAGCTGTTTTTT
CASSLDLIRDRNTGELFF
>medium-sized|TRBJ1-1|TRBV11-3|14|TRBD1
TGTGCCAGCAGCGCACGGACAGGGGGAGGTGAAGCTTTCTTT
CASSARTGGGEAFF
>.|TRBJ2-1|TRBV27|15|.
TGTGCCAGCAGTTTAGGGGGCAGGGGGGGCAATGAGCAGTTCTTC
CASSLGGRGGNEQFF
>.|TRBJ1-6|TRBV12-3/TRBV12-4|13|.
TGTGCCAGCAGTTTTGGACAGAATTCACCCCTCCACTTT
CASSFGQNSPLHF
>.|TRBJ1-4|TRBV2|16|.
TGTGCCAGCAGTGAAGCTAGGGAGGCAGCGGACGAAAAACTGTTTTTT
CASSEAREAADEKLFF
>.|TRBJ2-5|TRBV5-1|13|.
TGCGCCACCTCACCCGGGGCCCAAGAGACCCAGTACTTC
CATSPGAQETQYF
>.|TRBJ2-1|TRBV18|14|TRBD1
TGTGCCAGCTCAGCCGGGACAGCCAGAGGTGAGCAGTTCTTC
CASSAGTARGEQFF
>.|TRBJ2-3|TRBV18|17|TRBD1
TGTGCCAGCTCACCCGACCGCGGACAGGGGAAGGCAGATACGCAGTATTTT
CASSPDRGQGKADTQYF
>.|TRBJ1-1|TRBV2|15|.
TGTGCCAGCAGTCCTTCCGGGGGCCCGGGAACTGAAGCTTTCTTT
CASSPSGGPGTEAFF
>.|TRBJ1-6|TRBV10-1|13|.
TGCGCCAGCAGTACAGACGGGAATTCACCCCTCCACTTT
CASSTDGNSPLHF
>.|TRBJ2-2|TRBV30|14|.
TGTGCCTGGAAACTGCGGGGATTCACCGGGGAGCTGTTTTTT
CAWKLRGFTGELFF
>.|TRBJ1-5|TRBV6-6|13|TRBD1
TGTGCCAGCAGTTACGGGACAGGGGTGCCCCAGCATTTT
CASSYGTGVPQHF
>.|TRBJ2-2|TRBV2|14|.
TGTGCCAGCAGGAGGGACATTAACACCGGGGAGCTGTTTTTT
CASRRDINTGELFF
>.|TRBJ1-4|TRBV15|16|.
TGTGCCACCAGCAGAGATAGCGGTACAACTAATGAAAAACTGTTTTTT
CATSRDSGTTNEKLFF
>.|TRBJ1-3|TRBV5-1|15|.
TGCGCCAGCAGCTTGGCGGTGGGGCCTGGAAACACCATATATTTT
CASSLAVGPGNTIYF
>.|TRBJ1-5|TRBV5-6|12|TRBD1
TGTGCCAGCAGCCATAGACAGGGGCCCCAGCATTTT
CASSHRQGPQHF
>.|TRBJ2-3|TRBV19|14|.
TGTGCCAGTAGTATAAGGAGACAGACAGATACGCAGTATTTT
CASSIRRQTDTQYF
>.|TRBJ2-2|TRBV7-3|13|.
TGTGCCAGCAGCCCTCCGAGGGCCGGGGAGCTGTTTTTT
CASSPPRAGELFF
>.|TRBJ1-1|TRBV18|15|.
TGTGCCAGCTCACCCCCCCCGGGGGGCTTCACTGAAGCTTTCTTT
CASSPPPGGFTEAFF
>many|TRBJ1-4|TRBV25-1|14|.
TGTGCCAGCAGTGAAGGGGGAACTAATGAAAAACTGTTTTTT
CASSEGGTNEKLFF
>.|TRBJ2-2|TRBV11-3|15|TRBD2
TGTGCCAGCAGCTTCTCCGGGACTAACGCCGGGGAGCTGTTTTTT
CASSFSGTNAGELFF
>.|TRBJ1-1|TRBV10-3|15|TRBD1
TGTGCCATCAGTGAGCCGGGACAGCCGAACACTGAAGCTTTCTTT
CAISEPGQPNTEAFF
>.|TRBJ1-3|TRBV2|13|.
TGTGCCAGCAACTCCGGGGCAGGAAACACCATATATTTT
CASNSGAGNTIYF
>.|TRBJ1-5|TRBV10-1|16|TRBD1
TGCGCCAGCAGTGCAGGGGGCAGGGATAGCAATCAGCCCCAGCATTTT
CASSAGGRDSNQPQHF
>few|TRBJ2-7|TRBV3-1/TRBV3-2|14|.
TGTGCCAGCAGCCTAGCGGCGGGGTCCTACGAGCAGTACTTC
CASSLAAGSYEQYF
>.|TRBJ2-7|TRBV24-1|13|.
TGTGCCACCAGTGGAGGGGATAGGAGGGAGCAGTACTTC
CATSGGDRREQYF
>.|TRBJ1-5|TRBV3-1/TRBV3-2|14|TRBD1
TGTGCCAGCAGACAGACAGGGGGATTGGGGCCCCAGCATTTT
CASRQTGGLGPQHF
>.|TRBJ1-2|TRBV2|12|.
TGTGCCAGCAGTGAAGCAGGGTATGGCTACACCTTC
CASSEAGYGYTF
>.|TRBJ2-1|TRBV7-2|12|.
TGTGCCAGCAGCCCCGTGGGGTATGAGCAGTTCTTC
CASSPVGYEQFF
>.|TRBJ1-2|TRBV11-2|15|TRBD1
TGTGCCAGCAGCTTGGATCCGGGACAGCTAAAGGGCTACACCTTC
CASSLDPGQLKGYTF
>.|TRBJ1-4|TRBV27|15|.
TGTGCCAGCAGTTTATCCACAGGATTTAATGAAAAACTGTTTTTT
CASSLSTGFNEKLFF
>.|TRBJ2-3|TRBV6-5|13|.
TGTGCCAGCAGTTACGACTACACAGATACGCAGTATTTT
CASSYDYTDTQYF
>.|TRBJ1-5|TRBV30|13|.
TGTGCCTGGAGTCGGGGGTTAGATCAGCCCCAGCATTTT
CAWSRGLDQPQHF
>.|TRBJ2-1|TRBV6-4|15|TRBD2
TGTGCCAGCACCGCCTCAGCGGGGGGGTTCAATGAGCAGTTCTTC
CASTASAGGFNEQFF
>.|TRBJ1-6|TRBV7-8|15|TRBD1
TGTGCCAGCAGCACCTCGACAGGGACCAATTCACCCCTCCACTTT
CASSTSTGTNSPLHF
>.|TRBJ2-1|TRBV7-9|14|TRBD1
TGTGCCAGCAGGTTTCAGGGGGTTAGCAATGAGCAGTTCTTC
CASRFQGVSNEQFF
>few|TRBJ1-1|TRBV11-3|15|.
TGTGCCAGCAGCCGCGGGGGGGGAGGCAACACTGAAGCTTTCTTT
CASSRGGGGNTEAFF
>.|TRBJ1-2|TRBV5-6|13|.
TGTGCCAGCAGCCGGTGGGGGGTCTATGGCTACACCTTC
CASSRWGVYGYTF
>.|TRBJ1-5|TRBV29-1|14|TRBD1
TGCAGCGTTGATAGCGGGACAGCTGATCAGCCCCAGCATTTT
CSVDSGTADQPQHF
>.|TRBJ1-1|TRBV6-6|11|.
TGTGCCAGCAGTGAAAACTTCGAAGCTTTCTTT
CASSENFEAFF
>.|TRBJ1-2|TRBV18|14|.
TGTGCCAGCTCTCCCGGACAGACTAACTATGGCTACACCTTC
CASSPGQTNYGYTF
>.|TRBJ2-7|TRBV15|16|TRBD1
TGTGCCACCAGCAGAGATTCGGTTGGACAGGGCTACGAGCAGTACTTC
CATSRDSVGQGYEQYF
>once|TRBJ2-3|TRBV29-1|16|.
TGCAGCGTTGAAGCTCCCCTCCGCGGGGCGATAGATACGCAGTATTTT
CSVEAPLRGAIDTQYF
>.|TRBJ2-4|TRBV3-1/TRBV3-2|18|TRBD2
TGTGCCAGCAGCCAAGGGACTAGCGGGAGGGATATGGGAAACATTCAGTACTTC
CASSQGTSGRDMGNIQYF
>.|TRBJ1-1|TRBV25-1|15|.
TGTGCCAGCAGTGAATTGGGGCAGGGAGGCACTGAAGCTTTCTTT
CASSELGQGGTEAFF
>.|TRBJ2-7|TRBV5-1|16|.
TGCGCCAGCAGCTCCTCCGGGACAAACCCATACTACGAGCAGTACTTC
CASSSSGTNPYYEQYF
>.|TRBJ1-4|TRBV19|14|.
TGTGCCAGTAGCCGCTTGGGGACTAATGAAAAACTGTTTTTT
CASSRLGTNEKLFF
>.|TRBJ1-5|TRBV7-9|17|.
TGTGCCAGCAGCCGGGGAATATTACAGGGCTCAGGACAGCCCCAGCATTTT
CASSRGILQGSGQPQHF
>.|TRBJ2-3|TRBV5-1|14|.
TGCGCCAGCAGCTTCAGCGGTTCCACAGATACGCAGTATTTT
CASSFSGSTDTQYF
>.|TRBJ2-2|TRBV7-6|13|.
TGTGCCAGCAGCTTAGATCCGTCGGGGGAGCTGTTTTTT
CASSLDPSGELFF
>once|TRBJ1-5|TRBV5-5|13|.
TGTGCCAGCAGCTCCAGGGTGGGCCAGCCCCAGCATTTT
CASSSRVGQPQHF
>few|TRBJ2-3|TRBV24-1|16|TRBD2
TGTGCCACCAGTGATCGGGTGGGATCTAGCGGCGATACGCAGTATTTT
CATSDRVGSSGDTQYF
>.|TRBJ1-4|TRBV7-9|16|TRBD1
TGTGCCAGCAGCGCTCGGGACAGGGGGGACGGTGAAAAACTGTTTTTT
CASSARDRGDGEKLFF